This T cell receptor (beta chain) was obtained from a study of beta chain features in type 1 diabetes. Study context: Sorted cells, more than 95,000,000 in number, were examined across all samples.

Study-wide points: Across all four CD4+ subsets, people with type 1 diabetes showed modestly shorter TCRB CDR3s. When VDJ junctions were examined, type 1 diabetes patients showed fewer insertions and more deletions.

Germline CDR1 is LNHNV and CDR2 is YYDKDF (reference sequence). CDR3 length equals 16 residues. J lost 5 bases, V lost 0 bases, and 7 bases had no gene match. Investigators reverse transcribed all isolated RNA, so they sequenced expressed TCRB transcripts. Repertoires were generated with immunoSEQ multiplex PCR, while TCRdb's copy carries only in-frame clones and drops some. The table has around 140,000 clones, around 9% seen once. Of note for this clone: Antigen: not known.

The sequenced sample was central memory CD4+ T cells from blood. The source is a man aged 25-40 years with type 1 diabetes. The rearrangement links TRBV15 to TRBJ1-5, with 7 bases lining up with TRBD1. The CDR3 here is CATSRDDRGRDQPQHF. The CDR3 DNA follows: TGTGCCACCAGCAGAGATGATAGGGGGCGCGATCAGCCCCAGCATTTT. The entire variable domain, with the rest obtained from reference TRBV15 and TRBJ1-5, is as follows: DAMVIQNPRYQVTQFGKPVTLSCSQTLNHNVMYWYQQKSSQAPKLLFHYYDKDFNNEADTPDNFQSRRPNTSFCFLDIRSPGLGDTAMYLCATSRDDRGRDQPQHFGDGTRLSIL.